This T cell receptor beta chain was found in a study of Graves' ophthalmopathy and Graves' hyperthyroidism (dated 2018 in TCRdb). General notes on the study: Peripheral blood was collected at initial diagnosis, prior to any treatment. The study used TCR beta repertoire signatures to distinguish Graves' ophthalmopathy from Graves' hyperthyroidism and to predict progression to ophthalmopathy. In total, approximately 130 blood samples were TCR-sequenced: approximately 42 ophthalmopathy, under 80 hyperthyroidism and roughly 17 hyperthyroidism-to-ophthalmopathy patients. In about six hyperthyroidism patients, the T-cell repertoires found in thyroid tissue were compared with those found in blood. To explore V-J signatures that separate ophthalmopathy from hyperthyroidism, a discovery set of about 100 patients was enrolled, consisting of 40 to 45 with ophthalmopathy and approximately 57 with stable hyperthyroidism. Following sample collection, hyperthyroidism patients were given methimazole at a starting dose of 30 mg daily, and ophthalmopathy patients were given high-dose intravenous methylprednisolone. The independent validation cohort included 18 to 20 hyperthyroidism patients plus 17 patients who later progressed from hyperthyroidism to ophthalmopathy. Results and caveats for the whole study, not just this receptor: Most of the expanded thyroid clonotypes with a frequency above 0.001 were also detected in blood, and it was suggested that the thyroid immune response may be reflected by blood repertoires. In cross-validation, the 13-signature model distinguished ophthalmopathy from stable hyperthyroidism with about 89% sensitivity and 81.08% specificity, while in the test set the corresponding values were about 80% and 75%. Sample size was not predetermined statistically, and investigators were not blinded to group allocation. In validation, the model predicted ophthalmopathy progression with more than 70% sensitivity and roughly 78% specificity; fewer than 15 predicted patients were CT-confirmed with GO in a median of around 6.5 months.

For repertoire sequencing, the TCR beta CDR3 regions were amplified from RNA transcripts. The first round of RT-PCR was done with HTBI primers and the Qiagen OneStep RT-PCR kit, and was followed by a second round of multiplex PCR, then size selection and purification. Libraries were sequenced paired-end with 100 bp reads on an Illumina HiSeq2000. On the study's bioinformatics: SOAPnuke was used for read processing, and reads with adapters, uncalled bases, a mean Phred below 15, or no exact constant-primer or identifier match were discarded. COPE v1.2.5 was used to merge high-quality paired reads. Each unique nucleotide sequence was defined as a clonotype, and clonotypes were aligned to IMGT TRB V, D and J references with MiTCR v1.1. The analysis was limited to V-J combinations with a frequency above 0.0001, which together covered approximately 99% of repertoires. A TCR clonal expansion and chaos score per V-J combination was defined as the ratio of F50 clonal expansion to chaos observed in the TCRdist matrix. Features were reduced by Welch's t-statistics and random forest to around 14 V-J combinations, which fed a naive Bayes classifier. Thyroid-blood repertoire similarity was quantified with the Morisita-Horn index. The public reads were run again by TCRdb, first through fastp at Q25 and then through MiXCR, and only productive beta chains were kept. Identical CDR3 protein sequences are pooled into one entry, listed with their most common genes and DNA. What appears here as the V and J calls and clone size reflects TCRdb's work, not the paper's. Within this sample are 660,000 or so distinct CDR3 sequences, with about 40% of them counted one time only. The ten biggest clones cover under 3.5% of the sample.

Ophthalmopathy patients had moderately to severely active disease, Clinical Activity Score of at least 3, NOSPECS grade of at least 4, and disease duration under 3 months. Patients with other autoimmune diseases, uncontrolled infections, pregnancy or lactation were excluded. Diagnosis relied on clinical symptoms, serum thyroxine, TRAb, thyroid ultrasound and orbital computed tomography. Ficoll-Paque density gradient centrifugation was used to isolate PBMCs from about 10 ml of fresh peripheral blood. Trizol reagent was used to extract the total RNA, and its quality was then checked on an Agilent 2100 Bioanalyzer. This clonotype appeared a few times. Its antigen remains unidentified. No clone much larger than this one lies a single base away; base qualities are absent. Via the germline V gene (reference sequence), CDR1 is DFQATT and CDR2 SNEGSKA. The trim is 6 bases for V and 3 bases for J, with a gap of 11 bases between the germline ends. Spanning cysteine to phenylalanine, the CDR3 consists of 13 amino acids. The entry retains the CDR3 DNA only, 39 bases that are in frame from base 1.

This TCR derives from an adult man with Graves' ophthalmopathy. Sample: peripheral blood. The V and J segments used are TRBV20-1 and TRBJ2-2; the D segment could be TRBD1, given 5 matching bases. CDR3 reads: CSALPRDTGELFF. The sequenced DNA is TGCAGTGCCCTCCCCAGGGACACCGGGGAGCTGTTTTTT.